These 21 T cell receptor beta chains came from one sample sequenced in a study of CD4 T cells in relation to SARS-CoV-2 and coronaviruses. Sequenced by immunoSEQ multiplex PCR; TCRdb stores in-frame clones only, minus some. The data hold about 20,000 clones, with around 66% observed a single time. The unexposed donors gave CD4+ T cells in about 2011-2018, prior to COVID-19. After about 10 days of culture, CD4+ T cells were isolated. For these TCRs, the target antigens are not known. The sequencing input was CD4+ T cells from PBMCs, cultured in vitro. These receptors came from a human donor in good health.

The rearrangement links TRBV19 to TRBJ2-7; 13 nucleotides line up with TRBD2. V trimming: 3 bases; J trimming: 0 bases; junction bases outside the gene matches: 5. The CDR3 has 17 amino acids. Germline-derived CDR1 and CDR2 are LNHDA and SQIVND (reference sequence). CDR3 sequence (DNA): TGTGCCAGTAGTATGGGGACTAGCGGGGTCCGCTCCTACGAGCAGTACTTC. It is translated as CASSMGTSGVRSYEQYF.

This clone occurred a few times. CDR3 nucleotide sequence: TGTGCCAGCAGCGACCAACCCATCTCGGGAAACACCGGGGAGCTGTTTTTT. This sequence encodes CASSDQPISGNTGELFF. V is TRBV9 and J is TRBJ2-2, with D possibly matching TRBD2 (5 bases). The germline V gene encodes CDR1 SGDLS and CDR2 YYNGEE. Trimming removed 3 bases from V and 2 bases from J, with 17 bases in between. The CDR3 spans 17 residues.

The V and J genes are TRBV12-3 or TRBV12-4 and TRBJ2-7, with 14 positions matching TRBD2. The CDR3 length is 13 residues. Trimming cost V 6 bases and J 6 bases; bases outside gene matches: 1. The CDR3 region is CASRGTSGGEQYF. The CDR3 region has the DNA TGTGCCAGCAGGGGGACTAGCGGGGGCGAGCAGTACTTC.

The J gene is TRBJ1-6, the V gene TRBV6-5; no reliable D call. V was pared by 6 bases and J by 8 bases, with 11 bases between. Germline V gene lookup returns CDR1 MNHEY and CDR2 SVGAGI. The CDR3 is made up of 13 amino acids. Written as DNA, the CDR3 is TGTGCCAGCAGCACGGATCGGGATTCACCCCTCCACTTT. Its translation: CASSTDRDSPLHF.

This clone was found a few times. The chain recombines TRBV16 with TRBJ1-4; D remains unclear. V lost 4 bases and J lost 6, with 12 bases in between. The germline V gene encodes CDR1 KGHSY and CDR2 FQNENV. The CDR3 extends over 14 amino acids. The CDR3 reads CASSPRTGYEKLFF. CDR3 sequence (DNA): TGTGCCAGCAGCCCTCGGACGGGGTATGAAAAACTGTTTTTT.

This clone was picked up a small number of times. This CDR3 is CASSDRARSYEQYF. The CDR3 DNA reads TGTGCCAGCAGCGACCGAGCGCGGTCCTACGAGCAGTACTTC. The rearrangement joins TRBV7-2 to TRBJ2-7; no firm D call. CDR3 length equals 14 residues. V shed 5 bases and J shed 1 base, with 12 bases lying between them. Germline assignment: CDR1 SGHTA and CDR2 FQGNSA. Full variable domain (missing parts from reference TRBV7-2 and TRBJ2-7): GAGVSQSPSNKVTEKGKDVELRCDPISGHTALYWYRQSLGQGLEFLIYFQGNSAPDKSGLPSDRFSAERTGGSVSTLTIQRTQQEDSAVYLCASSDRARSYEQYFGPGTRLTVT.

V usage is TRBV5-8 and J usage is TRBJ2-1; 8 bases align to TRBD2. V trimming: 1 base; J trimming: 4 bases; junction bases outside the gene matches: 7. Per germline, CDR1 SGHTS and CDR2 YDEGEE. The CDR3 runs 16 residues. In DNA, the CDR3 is TGTGCCAGCAGCTTGTTGTTTGCGGGGGGATACAATGAGCAGTTCTTC. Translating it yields CASSLLFAGGYNEQFF.

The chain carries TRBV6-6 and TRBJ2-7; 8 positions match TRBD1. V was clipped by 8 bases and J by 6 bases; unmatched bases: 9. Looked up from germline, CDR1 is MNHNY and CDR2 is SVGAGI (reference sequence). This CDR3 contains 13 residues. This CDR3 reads CASGWTGRGEQYF. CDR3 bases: TGTGCCAGCGGTTGGACAGGGAGAGGCGAGCAGTACTTC.

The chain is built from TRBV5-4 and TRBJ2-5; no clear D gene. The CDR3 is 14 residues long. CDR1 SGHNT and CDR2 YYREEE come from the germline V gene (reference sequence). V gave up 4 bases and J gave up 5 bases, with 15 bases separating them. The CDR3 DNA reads TGTGCCAGCAGCCGCTTAAATACCTGGGAGACCCAGTACTTC. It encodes CASSRLNTWETQYF. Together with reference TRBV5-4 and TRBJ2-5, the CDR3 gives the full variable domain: ETGVTQSPTHLIKTRGQQVTLRCSSQSGHNTVSWYQQALGQGPQFIFQYYREEENGRGNFPPRFSGLQFPNYSSELNVNALELDDSALYLCASSRLNTWETQYFGPGTRLLVL.

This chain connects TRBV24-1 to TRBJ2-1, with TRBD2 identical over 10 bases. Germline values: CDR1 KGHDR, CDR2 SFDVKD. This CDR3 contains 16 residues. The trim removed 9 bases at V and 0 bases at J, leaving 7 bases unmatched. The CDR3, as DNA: TGTGCCACCTCGGCTAGCGGGAGCCCCTCCTACAATGAGCAGTTCTTC. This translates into CATSASGSPSYNEQFF.

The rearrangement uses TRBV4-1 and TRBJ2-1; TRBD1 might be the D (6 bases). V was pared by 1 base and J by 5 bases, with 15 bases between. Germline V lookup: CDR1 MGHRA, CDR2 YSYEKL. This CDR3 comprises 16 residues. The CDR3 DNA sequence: TGCGCCAGCAGCCAAGTTCGATCCAGGGGAGACAATGAGCAGTTCTTC. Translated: CASSQVRSRGDNEQFF.

For the CDR3, the DNA is TGCAGCGTTGGTGTATCCTACGAGCAGTACTTC. Encoded protein: CSVGVSYEQYF. The chain joins TRBV29-1 to TRBJ2-7; D is ambiguous. The CDR3 is made up of 11 amino acids. V was pared by 4 bases and J by 1 base, with 5 bases between. Germline assignment: CDR1 SQVTM and CDR2 ANQGSEA.

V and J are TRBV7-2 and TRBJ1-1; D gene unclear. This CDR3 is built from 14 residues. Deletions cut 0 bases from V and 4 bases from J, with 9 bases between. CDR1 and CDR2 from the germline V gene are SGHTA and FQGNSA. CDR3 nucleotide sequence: TGTGCCAGCAGCTTAGCCGCCTTGGGCACTGAAGCTTTCTTT. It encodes CASSLAALGTEAFF.

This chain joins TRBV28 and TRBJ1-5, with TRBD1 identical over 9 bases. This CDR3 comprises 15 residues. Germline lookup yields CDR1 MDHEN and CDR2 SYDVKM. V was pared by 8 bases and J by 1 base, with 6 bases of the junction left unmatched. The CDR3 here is CASEGQGSSNQPQHF. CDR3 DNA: TGTGCCAGCGAGGGACAGGGCTCGAGCAATCAGCCCCAGCATTTT.

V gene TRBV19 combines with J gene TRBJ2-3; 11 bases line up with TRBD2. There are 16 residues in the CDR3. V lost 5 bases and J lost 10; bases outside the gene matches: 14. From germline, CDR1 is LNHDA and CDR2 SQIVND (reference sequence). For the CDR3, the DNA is TGTGCCAGTAGTTCACTAGCGGGGGACCTCTTGGTCGCGCAGTATTTT. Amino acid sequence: CASSSLAGDLLVAQYF. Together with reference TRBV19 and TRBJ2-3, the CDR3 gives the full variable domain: DGGITQSPKYLFRKEGQNVTLSCEQNLNHDAMYWYRQDPGQGLRLIYYSQIVNDFQKGDIAEGYSVSREKKESFPLTVTSAQKNPTAFYLCASSSLAGDLLVAQYFGPGTRLTVL.

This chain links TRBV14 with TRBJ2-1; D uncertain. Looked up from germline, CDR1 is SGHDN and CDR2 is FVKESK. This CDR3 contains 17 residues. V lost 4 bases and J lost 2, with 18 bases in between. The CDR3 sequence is CASSPPKGIDPYNEQFF. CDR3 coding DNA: TGTGCCAGCAGCCCCCCGAAGGGCATCGACCCCTACAATGAGCAGTTCTTC. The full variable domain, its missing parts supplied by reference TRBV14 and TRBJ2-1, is EAGVTQFPSHSVIEKGQTVTLRCDPISGHDNLYWYRRVMGKEIKFLLHFVKESKQDESGMPNNRFLAERTGGTYSTLKVQPAELEDSGVYFCASSPPKGIDPYNEQFFGPGTRLTVL.

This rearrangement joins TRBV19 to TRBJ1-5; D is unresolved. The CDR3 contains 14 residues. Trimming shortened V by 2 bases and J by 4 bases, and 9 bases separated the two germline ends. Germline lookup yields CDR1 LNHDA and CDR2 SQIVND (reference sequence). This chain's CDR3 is CASSITWGNQPQHF. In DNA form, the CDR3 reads TGTGCCAGTAGTATAACCTGGGGTAATCAGCCCCAGCATTTT.

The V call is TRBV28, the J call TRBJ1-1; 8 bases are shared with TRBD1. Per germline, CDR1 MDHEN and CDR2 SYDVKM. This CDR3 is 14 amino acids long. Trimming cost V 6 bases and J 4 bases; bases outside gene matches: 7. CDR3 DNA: TGTGCCAGCAGCCCTGGGGACAGGCCCACTGAAGCTTTCTTT. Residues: CASSPGDRPTEAFF.

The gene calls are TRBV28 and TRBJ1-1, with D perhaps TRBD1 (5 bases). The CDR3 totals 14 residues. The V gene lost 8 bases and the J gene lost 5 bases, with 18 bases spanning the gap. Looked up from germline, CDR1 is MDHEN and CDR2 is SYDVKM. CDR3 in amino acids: CASGTPGGWTEAFF. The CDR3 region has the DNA TGTGCCAGCGGAACCCCGGGGGGGTGGACTGAAGCTTTCTTT.

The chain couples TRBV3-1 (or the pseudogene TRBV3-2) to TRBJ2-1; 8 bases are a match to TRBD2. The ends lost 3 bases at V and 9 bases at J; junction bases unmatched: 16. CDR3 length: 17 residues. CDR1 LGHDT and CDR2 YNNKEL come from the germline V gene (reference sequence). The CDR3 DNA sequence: TGTGCCAGCAGCCACGGAACGGCGGGGGGTTTTGCGCCTGAGCAGTTCTTC. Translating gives CASSHGTAGGFAPEQFF.

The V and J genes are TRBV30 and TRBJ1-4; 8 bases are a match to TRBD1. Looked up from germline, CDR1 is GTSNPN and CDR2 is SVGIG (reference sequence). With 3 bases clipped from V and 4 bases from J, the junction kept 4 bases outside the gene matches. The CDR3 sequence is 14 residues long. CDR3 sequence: CAWSLTGVNEKLFF. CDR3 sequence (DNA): TGTGCCTGGAGCCTGACAGGGGTTAATGAAAAACTGTTTTTT. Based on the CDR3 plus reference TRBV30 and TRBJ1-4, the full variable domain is SQTIHQWPATLVQPVGSPLSLECTVEGTSNPNLYWYRQAAGRGLQLLFYSVGIGQISSEVPQNLSASRPQDRQFILSSKKLLLSDSGFYLCAWSLTGVNEKLFFGSGTQLSVL.